The 10 T cell receptor beta chains below come from one sample, sequenced in a study of blood T cell repertoires in COVID-19. Sequenced by immunoSEQ multiplex PCR; TCRdb stores in-frame clones only, minus some. The repertoire has 250,000 to 350,000 clones, roughly 84% of them found once; the top ten carry more than 1.4%. The sample taken for sequencing was peripheral blood. These receptors all come from a human donor with COVID-19, enrolled during active disease. The donor label of this sample is uncertain.

V is TRBV5-6 and J is TRBJ1-4, with D unclear. Looked up from germline, CDR1 is SGHDT and CDR2 is YYEEEE. Trimming left V 0 bases short and J 8 bases short, with 11 bases between. CDR3 length: 14 amino acids. CDR3 amino acids: CASSLGPGDEKLFF. As DNA, the CDR3 is TGTGCCAGCAGCTTGGGGCCTGGAGACGAAAAACTGTTTTTT.

The chain employs TRBV7-3 and TRBJ2-3; 8 nucleotides agree with TRBD2. CDR1 SGHTA and CDR2 FQGTGA come from the germline V gene. V dropped 5 bases and J dropped 0; count of bases not matched to a gene: 16. The CDR3 is made up of 19 amino acids. CDR3 in DNA: TGTGCCAGCAGCCCATACGGGGGAGCGGGAGACTTAAGCACAGATACGCAGTATTTT. It translates to CASSPYGGAGDLSTDTQYF.

The chain couples TRBV27 to TRBJ1-2; TRBD1 matches 9 bases. Germline CDR1 MNHEY, CDR2 SMNVEV (reference sequence). This CDR3 comprises 17 residues. Trimming removed 5 bases from V and 7 bases from J; junction bases left unmatched: 17. The CDR3 DNA is TGTGCCAGCAGTCGACAGGGGGGCACTTTCCCTGTTGGTGGCTACACCTTC. This gives the protein CASSRQGGTFPVGGYTF.

The chain has TRBV27 and TRBJ2-3; 8 bases fit TRBD1. The germline CDR1 and CDR2 sequences are MNHEY and SMNVEV (reference sequence). The length of the CDR3 is 16 residues. Germline trimming cut 3 bases from V and 0 bases from J; bases unmatched to any gene: 5. CDR3 sequence reads: CASSFLRGLSTDTQYF. For the CDR3, the DNA is TGTGCCAGCAGTTTCCTCAGGGGGCTAAGCACAGATACGCAGTATTTT.

The V gene is TRBV3-1 (or the pseudogene TRBV3-2), the J gene TRBJ2-2; 11 positions agree with TRBD2. Germline CDR1 reads LGHDT; CDR2 reads YNNKEL (reference sequence). The CDR3 totals 16 residues. J lost 1 base, V lost 4 bases, and 2 bases had no gene match. DNA of the CDR3: TGTGCCAGCAGCCTCACTAGCGGGGGGAACACCGGGGAGCTGTTTTTT. This sequence encodes CASSLTSGGNTGELFF.

The chain is built from TRBV5-4 and TRBJ2-7; D is ambiguous. V was cut by 4 bases and J by 1 base, with 9 bases left in between. The CDR3 loop spans 13 amino acids. Per the germline V gene, CDR1 is SGHNT and CDR2 is YYREEE (reference sequence). As DNA, the CDR3 is TGTGCCAGCAGCATACTACCATCCTACGAGCAGTACTTC. Protein: CASSILPSYEQYF.

The rearrangement joins TRBV6-2 or TRBV6-3 to TRBJ1-5; D is ambiguous. With 4 bases removed from V and 2 bases from J, the gap between germline ends came to 12 bases. The CDR3 spans 15 residues. Per germline, CDR1 MNHEY and CDR2 SVGEGT. CDR3 residues: CASSLSVRGNQPQHF. The CDR3 coding sequence is TGTGCCAGCAGTTTGAGCGTGAGAGGCAATCAGCCCCAGCATTTT.

This clone was seen just once. DNA of the CDR3: TGTGCCTGGAACTTCCGGGACAGTAACACTGAAGCTTTCTTT. This gives the protein CAWNFRDSNTEAFF. The rearrangement uses TRBV30 and TRBJ1-1; 7 positions agree with TRBD1. This CDR3 has 14 residues. V shed 4 bases and J 2 bases; nucleotides not matched to a gene: 7. Germline V lookup: CDR1 GTSNPN, CDR2 SVGIG (reference sequence).

V usage is TRBV7-3 and J usage is TRBJ2-3; TRBD2 aligns across 7 bases. The trim removed 5 bases at V and 0 bases at J, leaving 5 bases unmatched. The CDR3 has 15 residues. The V gene's germline CDR1 is SGHTA and CDR2 FQGTGA. The CDR3 here is CASSAQRDSTDTQYF. The DNA of the CDR3 is TGTGCCAGCAGCGCTCAGCGGGATAGCACAGATACGCAGTATTTT.

This chain links TRBV25-1 with TRBJ2-6, with D unresolved. V was clipped by 7 bases and J by 2 bases, with 9 bases between them. From germline, CDR1 is MGHDK and CDR2 SYGVNS. The CDR3 extends over 14 amino acids. This CDR3 reads CASIGGPGANVLTF. The CDR3, as DNA: TGTGCCAGCATCGGTGGGCCTGGGGCCAACGTCCTGACTTTC.